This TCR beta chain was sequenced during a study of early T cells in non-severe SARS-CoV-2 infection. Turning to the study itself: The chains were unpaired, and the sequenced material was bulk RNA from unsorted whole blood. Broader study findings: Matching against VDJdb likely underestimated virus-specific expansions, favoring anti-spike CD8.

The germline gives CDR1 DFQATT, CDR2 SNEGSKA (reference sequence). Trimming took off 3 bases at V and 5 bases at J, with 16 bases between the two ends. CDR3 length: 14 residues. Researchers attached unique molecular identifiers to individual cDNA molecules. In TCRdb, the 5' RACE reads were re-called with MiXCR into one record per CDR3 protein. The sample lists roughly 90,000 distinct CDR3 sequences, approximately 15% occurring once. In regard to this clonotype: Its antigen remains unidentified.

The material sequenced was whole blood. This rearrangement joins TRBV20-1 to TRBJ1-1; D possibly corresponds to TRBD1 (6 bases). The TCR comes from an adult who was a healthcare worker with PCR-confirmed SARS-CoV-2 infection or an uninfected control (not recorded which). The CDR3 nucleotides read TGCAGTGCTAGTTCCGGGGGCGCGAGAACTGAAGCTTTCTTT. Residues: CSASSGGARTEAFF.